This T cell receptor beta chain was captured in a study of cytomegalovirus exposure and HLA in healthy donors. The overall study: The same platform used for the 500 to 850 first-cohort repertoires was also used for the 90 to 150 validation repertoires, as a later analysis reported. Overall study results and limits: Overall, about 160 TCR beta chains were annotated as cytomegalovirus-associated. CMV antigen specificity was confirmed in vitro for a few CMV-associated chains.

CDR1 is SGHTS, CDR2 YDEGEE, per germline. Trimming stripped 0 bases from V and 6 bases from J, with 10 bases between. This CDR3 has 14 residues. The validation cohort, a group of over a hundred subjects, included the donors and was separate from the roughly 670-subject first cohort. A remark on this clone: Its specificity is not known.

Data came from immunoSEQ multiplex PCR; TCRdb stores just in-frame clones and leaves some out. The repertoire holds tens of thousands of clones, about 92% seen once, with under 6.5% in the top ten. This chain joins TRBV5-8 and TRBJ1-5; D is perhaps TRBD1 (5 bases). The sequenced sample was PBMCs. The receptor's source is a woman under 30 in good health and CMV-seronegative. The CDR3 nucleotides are TGTGCCAGCAGCTTGGTCGGGGGTTCTCAGCCCCAGCATTTT. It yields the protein CASSLVGGSQPQHF.